A single TCR beta chain is shown here with its context. Profiled with immunoSEQ multiplex PCR; TCRdb holds only in-frame clones, not every one. Of roughly 60,000 clones listed, approximately 86% are singletons. The sample is drawn from a study of OX40 agonist ivuxolimab in advanced cancers. Trimming cost V 0 bases and J 2 bases, with 18 bases left between them. This CDR3 is built from 18 residues. Germline CDR1 reads SGHRS; CDR2 reads YFSETQ. V usage is TRBV5-1 and J usage is TRBJ2-1; D not resolved. This TCR was sampled from an adult with an advanced solid tumor such as melanoma, head and neck, liver or kidney cancer. Sequenced here: CD4+ or CD8+ T cells sorted from blood, sampled in a trial of the OX40 agonist ivuxolimab. The CDR3: CASSLAQSGPRPYNEQFF. The CDR3 DNA reads as TGCGCCAGCAGCTTGGCGCAATCCGGGCCCCGACCCTACAATGAGCAGTTCTTC.